The rows below give T cell receptor beta chains drawn from one sample of a study of blood T cells in healthy people across ages. TCRdb itself ran the 5' RACE reads through MiXCR, one entry per CDR3 protein. The table lists fewer than 1.5 million distinct CDR3 sequences, 42% of them singletons. What was sequenced was blood. Every receptor here comes from a woman aged 18-29 years in good health. Each CDR3 is given with its conserved first and last residue. A D gene is named only where the DNA matches it firmly. Not every row has a clone size; where given, it reads once, few, many or a size class.

V gene: TRBV7-9
J gene: TRBJ2-1
D gene: TRBD2
clone size: -
CDR3 protein: CASSLALQRGAPSSYNEQFF
CDR3 DNA: TGTGCCAGCAGCTTAGCGTTGCAGCGGGGGGCACCGAGCTCCTACAATGAGCAGTTCTTC

V gene: TRBV5-5
J gene: TRBJ2-3
D gene: TRBD2
clone size: -
CDR3 protein: CASSCQLADTQYF
CDR3 DNA: TGTGCCAGCAGCTGCCAACTAGCGGATACGCAGTATTTT

V gene: TRBV20-1
J gene: TRBJ2-4
D gene: -
clone size: few
CDR3 protein: CSARNQTQRRQYF
CDR3 DNA: TGCAGTGCTCGTAATCAGACGCAACGCCGACAGTACTTC

V gene: TRBV20-1
J gene: TRBJ1-2
D gene: -
clone size: few
CDR3 protein: CSAPGGKGGYTF
CDR3 DNA: TGCAGTGCTCCGGGGGGGAAAGGTGGCTACACCTTC

V gene: TRBV11-2
J gene: TRBJ1-1
D gene: -
clone size: few
CDR3 protein: CASSPNMNTEAFF
CDR3 DNA: TGTGCCAGCAGCCCCAATATGAACACTGAAGCTTTCTTT

V gene: TRBV4-2
J gene: TRBJ2-1
D gene: -
clone size: many
CDR3 protein: CASSRTSNEQFF
CDR3 DNA: TGTGCCAGCAGCCGGACCTCCAATGAGCAGTTCTTC

V gene: TRBV29-1
J gene: TRBJ2-5
D gene: -
clone size: -
CDR3 protein: CSVRDNQETQYF
CDR3 DNA: TGCAGCGTTAGGGACAACCAAGAGACCCAGTACTTC

V gene: TRBV5-1
J gene: TRBJ2-1
D gene: -
clone size: -
CDR3 protein: CASRGASVNEQFF
CDR3 DNA: TGCGCCAGCAGAGGGGCCTCCGTAAATGAGCAGTTCTTC

V gene: TRBV6-5
J gene: TRBJ2-1
D gene: -
clone size: few
CDR3 protein: CASSYFAYNEQFF
CDR3 DNA: TGTGCCAGCAGTTACTTCGCCTACAATGAGCAGTTCTTC

V gene: TRBV11-2
J gene: TRBJ2-7
D gene: -
clone size: -
CDR3 protein: CASSPTGGGFSSYEQYF
CDR3 DNA: TGTGCCAGCAGCCCCACCGGCGGGGGCTTTAGCTCCTACGAGCAGTACTTC

V gene: TRBV20-1
J gene: TRBJ1-1
D gene: TRBD1
clone size: -
CDR3 protein: CSARDWGQGRGYDAEEAFF
CDR3 DNA: TGCAGTGCTAGAGATTGGGGACAGGGTCGAGGGTATGACGCCGAGGAAGCTTTCTTT

V gene: TRBV6-5
J gene: TRBJ1-1
D gene: -
clone size: -
CDR3 protein: CASSYPTRQGMRAFF
CDR3 DNA: TGTGCCAGCAGTTACCCCACCAGGCAGGGGATGAGGGCTTTCTTT

V gene: TRBV6-2/TRBV6-3
J gene: TRBJ1-1
D gene: -
clone size: many
CDR3 protein: CASRDNTEAFF
CDR3 DNA: TGTGCCAGCAGGGACAACACTGAAGCTTTCTTT

V gene: TRBV28
J gene: TRBJ1-6
D gene: -
clone size: once
CDR3 protein: CASSLVDRFRTYNSPLHF
CDR3 DNA: TGTGCCAGCAGTTTAGTTGATCGGTTCCGCACCTATAATTCACCCCTCCACTTT

V gene: TRBV12-3/TRBV12-4
J gene: TRBJ2-1
D gene: TRBD2
clone size: -
CDR3 protein: CASTAGVSSYNEQFF
CDR3 DNA: TGTGCCAGCACCGCGGGGGTGAGCTCCTACAATGAGCAGTTCTTC

V gene: TRBV4-1
J gene: TRBJ2-3
D gene: -
clone size: -
CDR3 protein: CASSQSHTDTQYF
CDR3 DNA: TGCGCCAGCAGCCAATCACACACAGATACGCAGTATTTT

V gene: TRBV27
J gene: TRBJ2-2
D gene: TRBD1
clone size: -
CDR3 protein: CASRGGQGGTGELFF
CDR3 DNA: TGTGCCAGCAGGGGCGGACAGGGGGGGACCGGGGAGCTGTTTTTT

V gene: TRBV20-1
J gene: TRBJ1-5
D gene: -
clone size: -
CDR3 protein: CSAIQGQYSNQPQHF
CDR3 DNA: TGCAGTGCTATACAGGGCCAATATAGCAATCAGCCCCAGCATTTT

V gene: TRBV7-9
J gene: TRBJ1-2
D gene: -
clone size: -
CDR3 protein: CASSLVFGRGYGYTF
CDR3 DNA: TGTGCCAGCAGCTTAGTTTTCGGCCGGGGGTATGGCTACACCTTC

V gene: TRBV6-2/TRBV6-3
J gene: TRBJ1-2
D gene: -
clone size: -
CDR3 protein: CASSYGLGRGINYGYTF
CDR3 DNA: TGTGCCAGCAGTTACGGTCTGGGCAGGGGAATTAACTATGGCTACACCTTC

V gene: TRBV11-2
J gene: TRBJ2-7
D gene: TRBD2
clone size: -
CDR3 protein: CASSLEATGRSPYEQYF
CDR3 DNA: TGTGCCAGCAGCTTAGAAGCAACCGGGAGGTCACCCTACGAGCAGTACTTC

V gene: TRBV10-2
J gene: TRBJ2-5
D gene: -
clone size: -
CDR3 protein: CASSQSQAGTQYF
CDR3 DNA: TGCGCCAGCAGTCAGTCCCAGGCTGGGACCCAGTACTTC

V gene: TRBV12-3/TRBV12-4
J gene: TRBJ2-3
D gene: -
clone size: once
CDR3 protein: CASSRHGTYDTQYF
CDR3 DNA: TGTGCCAGCAGTAGACACGGAACCTATGATACGCAGTATTTT

V gene: TRBV11-2
J gene: TRBJ2-1
D gene: -
clone size: few
CDR3 protein: CASTQVAVHNEQFF
CDR3 DNA: TGTGCCAGCACCCAGGTAGCGGTCCACAATGAGCAGTTCTTC

V gene: TRBV30
J gene: TRBJ1-6
D gene: TRBD1
clone size: once
CDR3 protein: CAWSNLRDRGRSPLHF
CDR3 DNA: TGTGCCTGGAGCAACCTCCGCGACAGGGGACGCTCACCCCTCCACTTT

V gene: TRBV28
J gene: TRBJ1-6
D gene: -
clone size: -
CDR3 protein: CASEAVRNSPLHF
CDR3 DNA: TGTGCCAGCGAGGCAGTAAGGAATTCACCCCTCCACTTT

V gene: TRBV7-9
J gene: TRBJ2-1
D gene: TRBD2
clone size: -
CDR3 protein: CASSFRGRNDEQFF
CDR3 DNA: TGTGCCAGCAGCTTTCGCGGGAGGAACGATGAGCAGTTCTTC

V gene: TRBV2
J gene: TRBJ1-2
D gene: -
clone size: many
CDR3 protein: CASREGGYGYTF
CDR3 DNA: TGTGCCAGCCGGGAGGGAGGCTATGGCTACACCTTC

V gene: TRBV27
J gene: TRBJ1-2
D gene: TRBD1
clone size: -
CDR3 protein: CASSAGTGRQEGYTF
CDR3 DNA: TGTGCCAGCAGCGCCGGGACAGGCAGGCAAGAGGGCTACACCTTC

V gene: TRBV29-1
J gene: TRBJ2-7
D gene: TRBD1
clone size: -
CDR3 protein: CSANGQVYEQYF
CDR3 DNA: TGCAGCGCCAACGGACAGGTCTACGAGCAGTACTTC

V gene: TRBV30
J gene: TRBJ2-6
D gene: -
clone size: -
CDR3 protein: CAWSVQMSNVLTF
CDR3 DNA: TGTGCCTGGAGTGTACAAATGAGCAACGTCCTGACTTTC

V gene: TRBV27
J gene: TRBJ1-1
D gene: TRBD1
clone size: -
CDR3 protein: CASSFGTGGSEAFF
CDR3 DNA: TGTGCCAGCAGTTTCGGGACAGGGGGTTCCGAAGCTTTCTTT

V gene: TRBV2
J gene: TRBJ2-5
D gene: TRBD2
clone size: once
CDR3 protein: CASSEEGSGVKQYF
CDR3 DNA: TGTGCCAGCAGTGAAGAAGGTAGCGGGGTCAAGCAGTACTTC

V gene: TRBV4-2
J gene: TRBJ2-1
D gene: -
clone size: -
CDR3 protein: CATGGWGSNEQFF
CDR3 DNA: TGTGCCACCGGAGGGTGGGGCTCCAATGAGCAGTTCTTC

V gene: TRBV14
J gene: TRBJ1-2
D gene: -
clone size: -
CDR3 protein: CASSPSSHVGRGYTF
CDR3 DNA: TGTGCCAGCAGCCCGAGTTCCCACGTGGGCCGGGGCTACACCTTC

V gene: TRBV6-1
J gene: TRBJ2-1
D gene: -
clone size: few
CDR3 protein: CASTFINSEVFF
CDR3 DNA: TGTGCCAGCACCTTTATAAATAGCGAGGTGTTCTTC

V gene: TRBV7-9
J gene: TRBJ2-7
D gene: TRBD1
clone size: many
CDR3 protein: CASSSGQGYYEQYF
CDR3 DNA: TGTGCCAGCAGCTCGGGACAGGGATACTACGAGCAGTACTTC

V gene: TRBV4-1
J gene: TRBJ2-5
D gene: TRBD2
clone size: -
CDR3 protein: CASSQEERGSETQYF
CDR3 DNA: TGCGCCAGCAGCCAAGAGGAGCGGGGCAGCGAGACCCAGTACTTC

V gene: TRBV29-1
J gene: TRBJ2-5
D gene: -
clone size: -
CDR3 protein: CSVDAGDWETQYF
CDR3 DNA: TGCAGCGTTGATGCCGGGGACTGGGAGACCCAGTACTTC

V gene: TRBV20-1
J gene: TRBJ2-3
D gene: TRBD2
clone size: -
CDR3 protein: CSARVPAGGGTDTQYF
CDR3 DNA: TGCAGTGCTAGAGTTCCCGCGGGAGGAGGCACAGATACGCAGTATTTT

V gene: TRBV28
J gene: TRBJ2-3
D gene: TRBD2
clone size: few
CDR3 protein: CASSVLSGTDTQYF
CDR3 DNA: TGTGCCAGCAGTGTACTTAGCGGGACAGATACGCAGTATTTT

V gene: TRBV4-1
J gene: TRBJ2-5
D gene: -
clone size: -
CDR3 protein: CASSQVAAAQETQYF
CDR3 DNA: TGCGCCAGCAGCCAAGTAGCAGCGGCACAAGAGACCCAGTACTTC

V gene: TRBV6-6
J gene: TRBJ2-1
D gene: TRBD2
clone size: few
CDR3 protein: CASSSFSGDLFNEQFF
CDR3 DNA: TGTGCCAGCAGTTCCTTTAGCGGGGACCTCTTCAATGAGCAGTTCTTC

V gene: TRBV5-6
J gene: TRBJ2-4
D gene: TRBD2
clone size: -
CDR3 protein: CASSVGGGTFQYF
CDR3 DNA: TGTGCCAGCAGCGTGGGGGGAGGGACTTTTCAGTACTTC

V gene: TRBV27
J gene: TRBJ2-5
D gene: -
clone size: few
CDR3 protein: CASSFLEQETQYF
CDR3 DNA: TGTGCCAGCAGTTTCCTAGAACAAGAGACCCAGTACTTC

V gene: TRBV25-1
J gene: TRBJ2-5
D gene: -
clone size: -
CDR3 protein: CASSGTGTAKGTQYF
CDR3 DNA: TGTGCCAGCAGTGGGACCGGGACGGCCAAAGGGACCCAGTACTTC

V gene: TRBV2
J gene: TRBJ1-1
D gene: -
clone size: -
CDR3 protein: CASISTEAFF
CDR3 DNA: TGTGCCAGCATCTCCACTGAAGCTTTCTTT

V gene: TRBV18
J gene: TRBJ2-1
D gene: -
clone size: -
CDR3 protein: CASSPTVRYNEQFF
CDR3 DNA: TGTGCCAGCTCACCAACCGTCAGATACAATGAGCAGTTCTTC

V gene: TRBV7-9
J gene: TRBJ2-7
D gene: TRBD2
clone size: -
CDR3 protein: CASSRGGEGYEQYF
CDR3 DNA: TGTGCCAGCAGCCGCGGGGGAGAGGGATACGAGCAGTACTTC

V gene: TRBV2
J gene: TRBJ2-4
D gene: -
clone size: many
CDR3 protein: CASSEVSLAKNIQYF
CDR3 DNA: TGTGCCAGCAGTGAAGTCTCGCTAGCCAAAAACATTCAGTACTTC

V gene: TRBV20-1
J gene: TRBJ1-2
D gene: -
clone size: -
CDR3 protein: CSARRQDYGYTF
CDR3 DNA: TGCAGTGCCCGGAGACAGGATTATGGCTACACCTTC

V gene: TRBV6-5
J gene: TRBJ1-1
D gene: TRBD1
clone size: once
CDR3 protein: CASTRDRGGTEAFF
CDR3 DNA: TGTGCCAGCACCAGAGACAGGGGAGGTACTGAAGCTTTCTTT

V gene: TRBV12-5
J gene: TRBJ1-2
D gene: TRBD1
clone size: -
CDR3 protein: CASGLTGGSLGGYTF
CDR3 DNA: TGTGCTAGTGGTTTGACAGGGGGCTCGTTGGGGGGCTACACCTTC

V gene: TRBV4-1
J gene: TRBJ2-5
D gene: -
clone size: -
CDR3 protein: CASSQDHIRETQYF
CDR3 DNA: TGCGCCAGCAGCCAAGATCATATAAGAGAGACCCAGTACTTC

V gene: TRBV7-2
J gene: TRBJ2-1
D gene: -
clone size: few
CDR3 protein: CASRPDGCEQFF
CDR3 DNA: TGTGCCAGCAGACCAGACGGATGTGAGCAGTTCTTC